Listed below are T cell receptor beta chains from one sample, sequenced in a study of response to subunit inactivated influenza vaccine. MiXCR, applied by TCRdb to the RT-PCR reads, yields one record per CDR3 protein. This sample carries about 240,000 distinct CDR3 sequences, approximately 12% of them seen once, and the ten largest clones take approximately 8.3%. The material was non-naive T cells sorted from PBMCs, obtained 14 to 15 days before vaccination. These receptors came from a man aged 50 to 60 who received an inactivated influenza vaccine. CDR3s include the opening cysteine and the closing phenylalanine or tryptophan. A D gene is named only where the DNA matches it firmly. For some rows the clone size is stated as once, few or many, or as a class when expanded; others skip it.

v_call,clone_size,d_call,j_call,cdr3_aa,cdr3_nt
TRBV6-6,many,TRBD1,TRBJ1-2,CASSYPGGNGYTF,TGTGCCAGCAGTTACCCAGGGGGTAATGGCTACACCTTC
TRBV11-2,few,TRBD2,TRBJ2-1,CASRKLAGGYNEQFF,TGTGCCAGCAGAAAACTAGCGGGAGGGTACAATGAGCAGTTCTTC
TRBV7-2,few,NA,TRBJ2-1,CASSKRQYDYSYNEQFF,TGTGCCAGCAGCAAAAGACAGTATGATTATTCCTACAATGAGCAGTTCTTC
TRBV7-8,NA,NA,TRBJ2-3,CASSLEVSIPDTQYF,TGTGCCAGCAGCTTAGAGGTCTCTATCCCAGATACGCAGTATTTT
TRBV29-1,NA,TRBD1,TRBJ2-5,CSVGDRVGTQYF,TGCAGCGTTGGGGACAGGGTAGGGACCCAGTACTTC
TRBV28,NA,TRBD1,TRBJ2-1,CASSSTGAAYNEQFF,TGTGCCAGCAGTTCGACAGGGGCGGCCTACAATGAGCAGTTCTTC
TRBV28,few,NA,TRBJ1-2,CASSLVFAGYTF,TGTGCCAGCAGTTTAGTTTTTGCCGGCTACACCTTC
TRBV28,few,TRBD2,TRBJ2-1,CASRPQLAALWGEQFF,TGTGCCAGCAGACCTCAACTAGCGGCCCTTTGGGGTGAGCAGTTCTTC
TRBV7-2,many,NA,TRBJ2-5,CASSFGRRQETQYF,TGTGCCAGCAGCTTCGGACGCCGGCAAGAGACCCAGTACTTC
TRBV5-1,many,NA,TRBJ2-2,CASSLDLDANTGELFF,TGCGCCAGCAGCTTGGATCTGGATGCGAACACCGGGGAGCTGTTTTTT
TRBV24-1,few,NA,TRBJ2-3,CAASAAGDTQYF,TGTGCCGCCAGCGCGGCTGGAGATACGCAGTATTTT
TRBV10-1,few,NA,TRBJ1-6,CASSEVLGSPLHF,TGCGCCAGCAGTGAGGTCCTGGGATCACCCCTCCACTTT
TRBV18,NA,TRBD1,TRBJ1-5,CASSYGTDNRPQHF,TGTGCCAGCTCATATGGGACAGACAACCGGCCCCAGCATTTT
TRBV4-3,NA,NA,TRBJ1-1,CASSQDGPTGTEAFF,TGCGCCAGCAGCCAAGATGGACCCACGGGGACTGAAGCTTTCTTT
TRBV12-3/TRBV12-4,few,TRBD1,TRBJ1-1,CASSFDRGTEAFF,TGTGCCAGCAGTTTCGACAGGGGGACTGAAGCTTTCTTT
TRBV29-1,many,TRBD2,TRBJ2-5,CSVWLAGVQTQYF,TGCAGCGTTTGGCTAGCGGGTGTGCAGACCCAGTACTTC
TRBV28,NA,TRBD1,TRBJ1-2,CASSSGAQGPGYTF,TGTGCCAGCAGTTCAGGTGCACAGGGGCCAGGCTACACCTTC
TRBV24-1,NA,TRBD1,TRBJ2-5,CATSDPTGGAFGTQYF,TGTGCCACCAGTGATCCGACAGGGGGCGCGTTTGGGACCCAGTACTTC
TRBV11-2,NA,NA,TRBJ2-2,CASSGTPGGELFF,TGTGCCAGCAGCGGGACACCGGGCGGGGAGCTGTTTTTT
TRBV5-6,NA,TRBD2,TRBJ2-7,CASSLILAGAYEQYF,TGTGCCAGCAGCCTGATTTTGGCGGGAGCCTACGAGCAGTACTTC
TRBV30,NA,NA,TRBJ1-5,CAWSRRGAGDQPQHF,TGTGCCTGGAGTCGAAGAGGGGCCGGCGATCAGCCCCAGCATTTT
TRBV9,NA,NA,TRBJ1-2,CASSVRGATNYGYTF,TGTGCCAGCAGCGTACGCGGGGCCACTAACTATGGCTACACCTTC
TRBV10-2,NA,NA,TRBJ2-2,CASRPALNTGELFF,TGCGCCAGCAGGCCAGCTTTGAACACCGGGGAGCTGTTTTTT
TRBV7-6,NA,NA,TRBJ2-1,CASSAGLYNEQFF,TGTGCCAGCAGCGCCGGACTGTACAATGAGCAGTTCTTC
TRBV20-1,few,TRBD2,TRBJ2-5,CSGTTIAGGETQYF,TGCAGTGGAACGACGATAGCGGGAGGAGAGACCCAGTACTTC
TRBV2,NA,TRBD1,TRBJ2-7,CASSGRDRVNFEQYF,TGTGCCAGCTCTGGCCGGGACAGGGTAAACTTCGAGCAGTACTTC
TRBV3-1,few,NA,TRBJ1-6,CASSQARGGSPLHF,TGTGCCAGCAGCCAAGCCAGGGGCGGTTCACCCCTCCACTTT
TRBV4-1,few,TRBD2,TRBJ2-3,CASSQAASGGGTDTQYF,TGCGCCAGCAGCCAAGCGGCTAGCGGGGGGGGGACAGATACGCAGTATTTT
TRBV20-1,few,TRBD2,TRBJ2-3,CSARDSQRGVTDTQYF,TGCAGTGCTAGAGACTCCCAGCGGGGGGTCACAGATACGCAGTATTTT
TRBV4-3,few,NA,TRBJ2-7,CASSQDPRSGEQYF,TGCGCCAGCAGCCAAGATCCTAGGTCGGGAGAGCAGTACTTC
TRBV4-3,few,NA,TRBJ2-5,CASSVSTGTGTQYF,TGCGCCAGCAGTGTCTCAACAGGGACGGGGACCCAGTACTTC
TRBV20-1,few,TRBD1,TRBJ1-2,CSARTDRVGYTF,TGCAGTGCTAGGACCGACAGGGTGGGCTACACCTTC
TRBV6-2/TRBV6-3,many,TRBD1,TRBJ2-5,CASTGQGETQYF,TGTGCCAGCACCGGACAGGGGGAGACCCAGTACTTC
TRBV5-1,many,TRBD2,TRBJ2-1,CASSLPTSGGASEQFF,TGCGCCAGCAGCTTGCCTACTAGCGGGGGGGCCTCGGAGCAGTTCTTC
TRBV29-1,NA,TRBD2,TRBJ2-5,CSVGVAGGETQYF,TGCAGCGTTGGAGTAGCGGGAGGCGAGACCCAGTACTTC
TRBV6-2/TRBV6-3,NA,NA,TRBJ2-7,CASSQPGGSEQYF,TGTGCCAGCAGCCAGCCGGGGGGCTCCGAGCAGTACTTC
TRBV7-2,NA,NA,TRBJ1-1,CASSFPGPNTEAFF,TGTGCCAGCAGCTTCCCGGGACCGAACACTGAAGCTTTCTTT
TRBV2,NA,NA,TRBJ2-5,CASSKNRRETQYF,TGTGCCAGCAGTAAGAACCGGCGGGAGACCCAGTACTTC
TRBV12-3/TRBV12-4,few,TRBD1,TRBJ1-5,CASRADRAEPQHF,TGTGCCAGCAGAGCCGACAGGGCAGAGCCCCAGCATTTT
TRBV19,NA,NA,TRBJ1-1,CASSTSGDTEAFF,TGTGCCAGTAGTACTTCAGGAGACACTGAAGCTTTCTTT
TRBV7-6,few,TRBD1,TRBJ1-6,CASSQGQDNSPLHF,TGTGCCAGCAGCCAGGGACAGGATAATTCACCCCTCCACTTT
TRBV5-1,NA,NA,TRBJ1-1,CASSPVWGQAQTEAFF,TGCGCCAGCAGCCCGGTATGGGGACAAGCCCAAACTGAAGCTTTCTTT
TRBV28,few,NA,TRBJ1-5,CASSSRVQPQHF,TGTGCCAGCAGTTCAAGGGTGCAGCCCCAGCATTTT
TRBV27,many,NA,TRBJ1-4,CASSSSGWRNEKLFF,TGTGCCAGCAGTTCCTCGGGATGGCGTAATGAAAAACTGTTTTTT
TRBV11-1,many,TRBD1,TRBJ2-7,CASSTPGQGAAGALYEQYF,TGTGCCAGCAGCACTCCGGGACAGGGGGCAGCGGGAGCGCTCTACGAGCAGTACTTC
TRBV6-2/TRBV6-3,NA,NA,TRBJ2-7,CASSPYGGRYEQYF,TGTGCCAGCAGCCCATACGGGGGGCGGTACGAGCAGTACTTC
TRBV7-2,few,TRBD1,TRBJ2-7,CASSSWDRGIYEQYF,TGTGCCAGCAGCTCCTGGGACAGGGGGATCTACGAGCAGTACTTC
TRBV7-9,few,NA,TRBJ1-1,CASSVLGGAEMNTEAFF,TGTGCCAGCAGCGTTCTCGGGGGCGCCGAAATGAACACTGAAGCTTTCTTT